The 6 T cell receptor beta chains given below trace back to one sample, sequenced in a study of T cells in localized non-small cell lung cancer. The protocol was immunoSEQ multiplex PCR, while the TCRdb copy is restricted to in-frame clones and leaves out a portion. This table holds 25,000 to 35,000 clones, approximately 91% found once. The source material was peripheral blood, sampled before any cancer treatment. Source of these receptors: an older female donor with stage I lung adenocarcinoma.

The chain carries TRBV15 and TRBJ2-1; D is ambiguous. V shed 0 bases and J shed 6 bases, with 3 bases lying between them. Germline-derived CDR1 and CDR2 are LNHNV and YYDKDF (reference sequence). CDR3 length: 12 amino acids. The DNA of the CDR3 is TGTGCCACCAGCAGAGATAGCAATGAGCAGTTCTTC. Its protein is CATSRDSNEQFF.

The J gene is TRBJ2-1, the V gene TRBV11-2, with D perhaps matching TRBD2 (6 bases). Trimming took 5 bases from V and 0 from J, leaving 14 bases between them. This CDR3 is 16 amino acids long. The germline V gene encodes CDR1 SGHAT and CDR2 FQNNGV. CDR3 nucleotides: TGTGCCAGCAGCCCCACGCTAGCGTTCTCCTACAATGAGCAGTTCTTC. Translating gives CASSPTLAFSYNEQFF.

The chain carries TRBV7-2 and TRBJ2-7; the D call may be TRBD1 or TRBD2 (5 bases each). This CDR3 has 13 residues. The germline CDR1 and CDR2 sequences are SGHTA and FQGNSA. Trimming took off 5 bases at V and 2 bases at J, with 10 bases between the two ends. CDR3 nucleotides: TGTGCCAGCAGCGGGACGGTCCCCTACGAGCAGTACTTC. Protein sequence: CASSGTVPYEQYF.

The rearrangement uses TRBV4-3 and TRBJ2-1; 7 bases align to TRBD1. The CDR3 is 16 amino acids. Per germline, CDR1 LGHNA and CDR2 YSLEER. The junction had 15 bases not matched to a gene; V was cut back by 4 bases and J by 9 bases. CDR3 DNA sequence: TGCGCCAGCAGCCCTCAGGGGGTAGCGAACCCTCCTGAGCAGTTCTTC. Its translation: CASSPQGVANPPEQFF.

The gene calls are TRBV30 and TRBJ2-1, with TRBD2 matching over 12 bases. Germline trimming cut 2 bases from V and 3 bases from J; bases unmatched to any gene: 5. Germline-derived CDR1 and CDR2 are GTSNPN and SVGIG (reference sequence). The CDR3 runs 16 residues. The chain's CDR3 is CAWSPLAGGSYNEQFF. CDR3 nucleotides: TGTGCCTGGAGTCCCCTAGCGGGAGGGAGCTACAATGAGCAGTTCTTC.

This rearrangement joins TRBV28 to TRBJ1-2; the D gene is possibly TRBD1 (6 bases). The CDR3 extends over 12 amino acids. CDR1 and CDR2 (germline): MDHEN, SYDVKM. In nucleotides, the CDR3 is TGTGCGATAGGGGGGACCAACTATGGCTACACCTTC. It specifies CAIGGTNYGYTF.